This TCR beta chain was profiled in a study of regulatory T cells in long-lasting Graves disease. Broader study findings: The study found TRBV28, TRBJ1-2 and TRBJ2-5 favored in persistent disease. Fewer public clonotypes were shared by new patients (roughly 910) than by persistent patients (roughly 2,600). Because few samples were included, accuracy may have been lower.

Stated time point: persistent/refractory GD, antithyroid drugs over 5 years with positive TRAb. Extracted PBMC RNA gave rise to the TCR library. With iRepertoire HTBI primers and Arm-PCR of CDR3 regions, TCR beta libraries were built. TCRdb re-called the multiplex PCR reads with MiXCR, one entry per CDR3 protein. The table has 500,000 to 800,000 distinct CDR3 sequences, approximately 31% seen once. This clonotype was seen at least ten times. What it recognizes is unknown. CDR3 length: 15 amino acids. V was pared by 7 bases and J by 5 bases, with 17 bases between. CDR1 and CDR2 (germline): LGHNT, FRNRAP.

The sample consisted of peripheral blood mononuclear cells (PBMCs), taken when the disease was refractory, from a patient treated with antithyroid drugs. This chain joins TRBV12-5 and TRBJ2-2; D not resolved. The TCR sequence derives from a female donor with Graves disease. The CDR3 region is CASVPQTTATGELFF. The CDR3 coding sequence is TGTGCTAGTGTTCCCCAAACGACTGCGACCGGGGAGCTGTTTTTT.